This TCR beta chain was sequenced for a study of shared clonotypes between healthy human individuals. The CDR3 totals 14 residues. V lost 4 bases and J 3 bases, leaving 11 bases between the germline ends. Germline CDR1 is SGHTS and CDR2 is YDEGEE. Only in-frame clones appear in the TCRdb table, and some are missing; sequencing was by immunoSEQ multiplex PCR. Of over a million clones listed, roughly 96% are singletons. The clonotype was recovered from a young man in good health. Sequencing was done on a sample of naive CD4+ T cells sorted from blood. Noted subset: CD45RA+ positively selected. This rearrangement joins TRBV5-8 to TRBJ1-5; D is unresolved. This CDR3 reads CASSVRVSNQPQHF. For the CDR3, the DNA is TGTGCCAGCAGCGTCCGGGTCTCCAATCAGCCCCAGCATTTT.